The source of this TCR beta chain is a study of blood T cells in healthy people across ages. This clonotype has more than one count but fewer than ten. What it recognizes is unknown. Study findings and constraints: Older individuals had lower TCR beta diversity per million T cells (the decline was roughly linear). Among long-lived donors, naive CD4+ cells were more numerous and diversity higher than in aged donors.

For the second PCR, which ran for about 6 to 11 cycles, a sample-barcoded 5' primer and a J-beta primer mix were used. TCRdb re-derived calls from the 5' RACE reads in MiXCR, one entry per CDR3 protein. The sample has fewer than 1,000,000 distinct CDR3 sequences, about 46% seen once. The CDR3 extends over 14 amino acids. Germline values: CDR1 SQVTM, CDR2 ANQGSEA. Sample donors were healthy Caucasian individuals that came from Russia, aged roughly 6 to 100. This sequence originates from a man older than 75 in good health. The rearrangement joins TRBV29-1 to TRBJ2-5; the match to TRBD2 covers 7 bases. Near its end, the DNA agrees better with TRBJ2-7, so the J call may be wrong. The specimen was blood. The CDR3 loop is CSVDERGRDSEQYF. In DNA, the CDR3 is TGCAGCGTTGATGAGCGGGGCCGGGATTCCGAGCAGTACTTC.